This entry lists 3 T cell receptor beta chains sequenced from one sample in a study of cytomegalovirus exposure and HLA in healthy donors. Use of 60 Vbeta and 13 Jbeta primers characterized the PCR. Profiled with immunoSEQ multiplex PCR; TCRdb holds only in-frame clones, not every one. Among fewer than 200,000 clones listed, approximately 75% were seen once. The sequenced sample consisted of PBMCs. The source of these receptors is a woman aged 18-29 years in good health and CMV-seronegative.

The chain uses TRBV6-6 and TRBJ2-5; tentatively, D is TRBD1 (6 bases). CDR1 and CDR2 from the germline V gene are MNHNY and SVGAGI (reference sequence). This CDR3 has 14 amino acids. V dropped 2 bases and J dropped 5 bases, with 12 bases sitting between them. The CDR3 protein is CASSYGGFGETQYF. CDR3 bases: TGTGCCAGCAGTTACGGGGGCTTCGGGGAGACCCAGTACTTC.

CDR3 in DNA: TGTGCTAGTGGTTTAGGGGGCTACGAGCAGTACTTC. Its translation is CASGLGGYEQYF. V is TRBV12-5 and J is TRBJ2-7; tentative D call: TRBD1 (6 bases). The CDR3 length is 12 residues. V lost 3 bases to trimming and J lost 3 bases, with 6 bases between them. Germline CDR1 reads LGHNT; CDR2 reads FRNRAP.

V is TRBV9 and J is TRBJ2-6; TRBD1 is a possible D gene (6 bases). CDR1 is SGDLS and CDR2 is YYNGEE in the germline V gene. The CDR3 contains 16 residues. Trimming took 6 bases from V and 4 from J, leaving 17 bases between them. The CDR3 nucleotides read TGTGCCAGCACCAAGACAGGTCTCCCCGGGGCCAACGTCCTGACTTTC. Its protein is CASTKTGLPGANVLTF.